This passage covers 3 T cell receptor beta chains from one sample sequenced in a study of CD8+ T cells in alopecia areata. RNA was isolated and reverse transcribed to cDNA, the sequencing template. Here immunoSEQ multiplex PCR was the method, and the copy in TCRdb shows in-frame clones only, minus some. The sample lists hundreds of thousands of clones; 55% to 75% were seen once. Treatment indicated: oral pan-JAK inhibitor, 5-10 mg twice daily. The sample here was CD4+ T cells sorted from blood, taken at week 24, from a patient treated with tofacitinib. The receptors stem from a human donor with alopecia areata.

This chain joins TRBV30 and TRBJ2-1; D possibly uses TRBD1 or TRBD2 (5 bases each). V was trimmed by 4 bases and J by 0 bases, leaving 10 bases between them. There are 14 residues in the CDR3. Germline V lookup: CDR1 GTSNPN, CDR2 SVGIG (reference sequence). The CDR3 protein is CAWNGGGSYNEQFF. The CDR3, as DNA: TGTGCCTGGAATGGGGGTGGCTCCTACAATGAGCAGTTCTTC.

V and J are TRBV6-6 and TRBJ2-2, with 9 bases fitting TRBD2. Germline loops: CDR1 MNHNY, CDR2 SVGAGI (reference sequence). V gave up 4 bases and J gave up 2 bases; unmatched junction bases: 5. The CDR3 runs 16 residues. The CDR3 loop reads CASSSPGLANTGELFF. Written as DNA, the CDR3 is TGTGCCAGCAGTTCCCCGGGACTAGCAAACACCGGGGAGCTGTTTTTT.

V is TRBV7-8 and J is TRBJ2-7; TRBD2 is a possible D gene (5 bases). This CDR3 comprises 14 residues. The V gene lost 1 base and the J gene lost 0 bases, with 7 bases spanning the gap. Germline V lookup: CDR1 SGHVS, CDR2 FQNEAQ. CDR3 in DNA: TGTGCCAGCAGCTTAGACACTAGCTCCTACGAGCAGTACTTC. It translates to CASSLDTSSYEQYF. The variable domain in full, with the rest retrieved from reference TRBV7-8 and TRBJ2-7, is GAGVSQSPRYKVAKRGQDVALRCDPISGHVSLFWYQQALGQGPEFLTYFQNEAQLDKSGLPSDRFFAERPEGSVSTLKIQRTQQEDSAVYLCASSLDTSSYEQYFGPGTRLTVT.